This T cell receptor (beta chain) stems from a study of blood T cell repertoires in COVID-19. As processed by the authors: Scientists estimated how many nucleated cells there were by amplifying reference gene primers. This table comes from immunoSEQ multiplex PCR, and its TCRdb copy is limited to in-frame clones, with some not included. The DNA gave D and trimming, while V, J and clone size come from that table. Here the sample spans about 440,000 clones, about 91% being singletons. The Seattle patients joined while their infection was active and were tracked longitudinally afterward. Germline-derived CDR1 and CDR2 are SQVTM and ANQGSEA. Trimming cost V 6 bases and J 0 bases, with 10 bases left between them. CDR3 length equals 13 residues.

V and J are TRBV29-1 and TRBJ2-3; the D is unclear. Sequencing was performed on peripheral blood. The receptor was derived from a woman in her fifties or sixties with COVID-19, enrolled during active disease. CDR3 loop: CSVALTSTDTQYF. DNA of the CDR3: TGCAGCGTCGCACTTACGAGCACAGATACGCAGTATTTT.